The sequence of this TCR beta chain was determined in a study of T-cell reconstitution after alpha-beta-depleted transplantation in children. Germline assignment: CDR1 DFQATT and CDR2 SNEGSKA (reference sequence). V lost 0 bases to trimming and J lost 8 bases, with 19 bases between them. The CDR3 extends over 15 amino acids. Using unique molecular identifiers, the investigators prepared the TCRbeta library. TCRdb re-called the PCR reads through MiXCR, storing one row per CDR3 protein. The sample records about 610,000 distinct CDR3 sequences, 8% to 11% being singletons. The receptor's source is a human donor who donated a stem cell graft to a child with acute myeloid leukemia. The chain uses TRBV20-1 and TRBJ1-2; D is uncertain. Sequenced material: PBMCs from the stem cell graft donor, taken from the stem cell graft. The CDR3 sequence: CSAREPPGLDQGYTF. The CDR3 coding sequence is TGCAGTGCTAGAGAGCCCCCTGGCCTCGATCAGGGCTACACCTTC.